This T cell receptor beta chain was sequenced for a study of neurological immune-mediated disorders. This clonotype was observed at least ten times. Its antigen is unidentified. One end of the junction is discordant with germline, which a read error may explain. Study results and limitations: The absence of shared CDR3 amino acid sequences among expanded clones across subjects suggests private repertoires in all groups.

This CDR3 contains 16 residues. Germline V gene lookup returns CDR1 SQVTM and CDR2 ANQGSEA. The sorted libraries were prepared using more than 850,000 CD4+ or CD8+ T cells that had themselves been sorted. Over 200 million TCR-beta sequences (from 15-18 subjects) were yielded by each sequencing run. MiXCR was run by TCRdb on the 5' RACE reads, yielding one entry per CDR3 protein. This sample has some 47,000 distinct CDR3 sequences, with roughly 6.3% found just once. This TCR came from a middle-aged woman in good health. V is TRBV29-1 and J is TRBJ2-2; 9 bases map to TRBD2. Material for sequencing was CD4+ T cells from blood. CDR3 DNA: TGCAGCGTAGAAGGAGTTAGCGGGAGTTTTAGCGGGGAGCTGTTTTTT. Residues: CSVEGVSGSFSGELFF.